The sequence of this T cell receptor (beta chain) was determined in a study of early stage breast cancer tumors. Broader study findings: Commonly generated sequences made up most enriched TCRB sequences shared between patients.

J lost 4 bases, V lost 4 bases, and 4 bases had no gene match. Germline V gene sequence: CDR1 SGHRS, CDR2 YFSETQ. The CDR3 loop spans 13 amino acids. The data were produced by immunoSEQ multiplex PCR, yet TCRdb's version contains in-frame clones alone and is incomplete. The sample contains thousands of clones, around 67% of which appear only once. As to this clone: The antigen is undetermined.

The rearrangement links TRBV5-1 to TRBJ1-1; the match to TRBD1 covers 7 bases. The receptor comes from a person aged 35 to 50 with breast cancer. The specimen sequenced was normal breast tissue next to the tumor. The CDR3 loop reads CASSLRGSTEAFF. Here the CDR3 DNA reads TGCGCCAGCAGCCTCAGGGGGAGCACTGAAGCTTTCTTT.